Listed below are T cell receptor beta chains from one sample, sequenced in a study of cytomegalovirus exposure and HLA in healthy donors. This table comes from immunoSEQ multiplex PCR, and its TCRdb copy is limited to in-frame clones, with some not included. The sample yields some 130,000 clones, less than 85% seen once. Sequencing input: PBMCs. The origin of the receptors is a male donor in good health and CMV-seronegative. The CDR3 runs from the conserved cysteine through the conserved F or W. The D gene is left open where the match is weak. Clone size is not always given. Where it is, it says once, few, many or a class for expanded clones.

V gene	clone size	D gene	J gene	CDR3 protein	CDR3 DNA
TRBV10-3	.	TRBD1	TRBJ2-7	CAIRKLLPGSRGQYEQYF	TGTGCCATCAGGAAGCTTCTCCCGGGAAGCAGGGGGCAGTACGAGCAGTACTTC
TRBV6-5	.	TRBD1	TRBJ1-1	CASSYWGQGGTEAFF	TGTGCCAGCAGTTACTGGGGACAGGGCGGCACTGAAGCTTTCTTT
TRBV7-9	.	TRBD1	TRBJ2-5	CASSFDRGDRYF	TGTGCCAGCAGCTTCGACAGGGGAGATCGGTACTTC
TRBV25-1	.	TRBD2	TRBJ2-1	CASSEIPASGYNEQFF	TGTGCCAGCAGTGAAATCCCGGCTAGCGGATACAATGAGCAGTTCTTC
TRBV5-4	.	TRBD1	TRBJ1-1	CASSLGQGAITEAFF	TGTGCCAGCAGCTTGGGTCAGGGGGCGATCACTGAAGCTTTCTTT
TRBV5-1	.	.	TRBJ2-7	CASSLGLSLEQYF	TGCGCCAGCAGCTTGGGTCTCTCCCTAGAGCAGTACTTC
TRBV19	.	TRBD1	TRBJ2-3	CASSVTGARGQTQGDTQYF	TGTGCCAGTAGTGTGACAGGGGCGCGAGGGCAGACCCAAGGAGATACGCAGTATTTT
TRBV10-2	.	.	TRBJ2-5	CASSEFRVAETQYF	TGCGCCAGCAGTGAGTTCAGGGTCGCAGAGACCCAGTACTTC
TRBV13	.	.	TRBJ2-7	CASSLLHEQYF	TGTGCCAGCAGCTTACTCCACGAGCAGTACTTC
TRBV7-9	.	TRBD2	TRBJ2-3	CSSSGLAGTDTQYF	TGTTCCAGCAGCGGATTAGCGGGTACGGATACGCAGTATTTT
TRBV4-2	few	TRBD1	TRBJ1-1	CASSHQTGEAFF	TGTGCCAGCAGCCACCAGACAGGGGAAGCTTTCTTT
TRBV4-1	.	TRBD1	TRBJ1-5	CASSHGTGNSNQPQHF	TGCGCCAGCAGCCACGGGACAGGCAATAGCAATCAGCCCCAGCATTTT
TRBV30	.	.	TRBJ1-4	CAWMDSYNEKLFF	TGTGCCTGGATGGACAGCTATAATGAAAAACTGTTTTTT
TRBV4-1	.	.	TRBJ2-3	CASSQGLSGGRGDTQYF	TGCGCCAGCAGCCAAGGGTTGTCGGGGGGCAGGGGAGATACGCAGTATTTT
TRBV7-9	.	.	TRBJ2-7	CASSLLTYEQYF	TGTGCCAGCAGCTTATTGACTTACGAGCAGTACTTC
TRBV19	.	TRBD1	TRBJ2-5	CASSFRQGSRETQYF	TGTGCCAGTAGTTTCCGACAGGGGAGCCGAGAGACCCAGTACTTC
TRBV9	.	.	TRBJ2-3	CASSPRTDTQYF	TGTGCCAGCAGCCCCCGTACAGATACGCAGTATTTT
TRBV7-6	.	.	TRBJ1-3	CASSPMNRVTSGNTIYF	TGTGCCAGCAGCCCAATGAACAGGGTAACCTCTGGAAACACCATATATTTT
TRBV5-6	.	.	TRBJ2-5	CASSTRETQYF	TGTGCCAGCAGCACCAGGGAGACCCAGTACTTC
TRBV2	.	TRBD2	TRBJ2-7	CASSGKRGSSYEQYF	TGTGCCAGCAGTGGTAAGCGCGGGAGCTCCTACGAGCAGTACTTC
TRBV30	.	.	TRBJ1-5	CAWNRRGGQPQHF	TGTGCCTGGAATCGAAGGGGTGGCCAGCCCCAGCATTTT
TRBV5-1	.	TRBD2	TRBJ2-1	CASSIAGMSSYNEQFF	TGCGCCAGCAGCATAGCGGGAATGAGCTCCTACAATGAGCAGTTCTTC
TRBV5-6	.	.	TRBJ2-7	CASSRDTYEQYF	TGTGCCAGCAGCCGGGACACCTACGAGCAGTACTTC
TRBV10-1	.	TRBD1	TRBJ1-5	CASSEVQGHQPQHF	TGCGCCAGCAGTGAGGTACAGGGGCATCAGCCCCAGCATTTT
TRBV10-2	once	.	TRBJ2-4	CASGTWLAKNIQYF	TGCGCCAGTGGGACTTGGCTAGCCAAAAACATTCAGTACTTC
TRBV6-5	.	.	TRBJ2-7	CASSYQQPNYEQYF	TGTGCCAGCAGTTACCAACAGCCTAACTACGAGCAGTACTTC
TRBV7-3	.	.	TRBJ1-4	CASSLQGVTNEKLFF	TGTGCCAGCAGCCTCCAGGGTGTCACTAATGAAAAACTGTTTTTT
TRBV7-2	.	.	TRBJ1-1	CATRGQAQNTEAFF	TGTGCCACTAGGGGCCAGGCACAGAACACTGAAGCTTTCTTT
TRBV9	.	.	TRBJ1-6	CASSELYNSPLHF	TGTGCCAGCAGCGAGCTATATAATTCACCCCTCCACTTT
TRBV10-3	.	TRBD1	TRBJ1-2	CAISEGTVVYGYTF	TGTGCCATCAGTGAAGGGACAGTCGTCTATGGCTACACCTTC
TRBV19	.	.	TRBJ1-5	CASSMAPGNQPQHF	TGTGCCAGTAGTATGGCCCCAGGGAATCAGCCCCAGCATTTT
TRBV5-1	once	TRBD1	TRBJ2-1	CASSRGQSSYNEQFF	TGCGCCAGCAGCAGGGGGCAGAGCTCCTACAATGAGCAGTTCTTC
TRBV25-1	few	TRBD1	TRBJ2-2	CASSESGTGPTGELFF	TGTGCCAGCAGTGAATCAGGGACAGGGCCCACCGGGGAGCTGTTTTTT
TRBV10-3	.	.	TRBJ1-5	CAISVSSNQPQHF	TGTGCCATCAGTGTTAGTAGCAATCAGCCCCAGCATTTT
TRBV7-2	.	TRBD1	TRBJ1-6	CASSSPPTTGVDSPLHF	TGTGCCAGCAGCTCACCCCCCACCACAGGGGTTGATTCACCCCTCCACTTT
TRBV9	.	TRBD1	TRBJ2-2	CASSVSAGTGYIGELFF	TGTGCCAGCAGCGTATCCGCCGGGACAGGGTATATCGGGGAGCTGTTTTTT
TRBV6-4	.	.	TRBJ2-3	CASSSESTDTQYF	TGTGCCAGCAGTTCTGAGTCCACAGATACGCAGTATTTT
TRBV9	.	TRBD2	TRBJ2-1	CASSISGGSYNEQFF	TGTGCCAGCAGCATTAGCGGGGGCTCCTACAATGAGCAGTTCTTC
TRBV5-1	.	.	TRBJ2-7	CASSWTESYEQYF	TGCGCCAGCAGCTGGACAGAGTCCTACGAGCAGTACTTC
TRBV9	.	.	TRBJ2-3	CASSGGLSSTDTQYF	TGTGCCAGCAGCGGGGGACTCTCTAGCACAGATACGCAGTATTTT
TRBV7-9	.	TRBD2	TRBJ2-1	CASSFDGRALHEQFF	TGTGCCAGCAGCTTCGATGGGAGGGCCCTACATGAGCAGTTCTTC
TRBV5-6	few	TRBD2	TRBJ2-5	CASSLGEGPRETQYF	TGTGCCAGCAGCTTGGGGGAGGGCCCTCGGGAGACCCAGTACTTC
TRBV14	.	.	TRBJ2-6	CASSQGVNRMGANVLTF	TGTGCCAGCAGCCAAGGAGTCAACAGGATGGGGGCCAACGTCCTGACTTTC
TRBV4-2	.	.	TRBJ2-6	CASSQRTVMVVSGANGLTF	TGTGCCAGCAGCCAACGGACAGTCATGGTTGTCTCTGGGGCCAACGGCCTGACTTTC
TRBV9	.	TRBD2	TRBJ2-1	CASSGRLAGGYNEQFF	TGTGCCAGCAGCGGGAGACTAGCGGGGGGTTACAATGAGCAGTTCTTC
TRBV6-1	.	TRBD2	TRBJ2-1	CATKEASGEYNEQFF	TGTGCCACCAAGGAGGCTAGCGGTGAATACAATGAGCAGTTCTTC
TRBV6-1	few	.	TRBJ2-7	CAISESMGGSGNYEQYF	TGTGCCATCAGTGAGTCGATGGGGGGTTCAGGAAACTACGAGCAGTACTTC
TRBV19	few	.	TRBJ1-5	CASIRRGQPNQPQHF	TGTGCCTCAATTCGACGTGGACAGCCAAATCAGCCCCAGCATTTT
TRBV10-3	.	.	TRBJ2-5	CATSNREETQYF	TGTGCCACTTCTAACAGGGAAGAGACCCAGTACTTC
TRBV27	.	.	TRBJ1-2	CASSPGSNYGYTF	TGTGCCAGCAGTCCAGGCTCGAACTATGGCTACACCTTC
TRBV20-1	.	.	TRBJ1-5	CSAWYEGQERF	TGCAGTGCCTGGTATGAGGGACAAGAGCGTTTT
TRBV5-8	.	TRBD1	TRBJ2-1	CASSPGTGAYNEQFF	TGTGCCAGCAGTCCTGGGACAGGGGCTTACAATGAGCAGTTCTTC
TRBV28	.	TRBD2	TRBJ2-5	CASSSPFPRSGAETQYF	TGTGCCAGCAGTTCACCCTTTCCCCGGAGCGGGGCGGAGACCCAGTACTTC
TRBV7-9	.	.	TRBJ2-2	CASSLAGPGELFF	TGTGCCAGCAGCTTAGCTGGGCCCGGGGAGCTGTTTTTT
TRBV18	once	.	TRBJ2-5	CASSPYSNQETQYF	TGTGCCAGCTCACCATACAGTAATCAAGAGACCCAGTACTTC
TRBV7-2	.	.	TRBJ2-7	CASSLAEDGEQYF	TGTGCCAGCAGCTTAGCGGAGGACGGGGAGCAGTACTTC
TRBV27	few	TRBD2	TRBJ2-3	CASSLLQRGGSDTQYF	TGTGCCAGCAGTTTATTACAGCGGGGGGGCTCAGATACGCAGTATTTT
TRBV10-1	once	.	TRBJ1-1	CASSDHDKNTEAFF	TGCGCCAGCAGTGACCACGACAAGAACACTGAAGCTTTCTTT